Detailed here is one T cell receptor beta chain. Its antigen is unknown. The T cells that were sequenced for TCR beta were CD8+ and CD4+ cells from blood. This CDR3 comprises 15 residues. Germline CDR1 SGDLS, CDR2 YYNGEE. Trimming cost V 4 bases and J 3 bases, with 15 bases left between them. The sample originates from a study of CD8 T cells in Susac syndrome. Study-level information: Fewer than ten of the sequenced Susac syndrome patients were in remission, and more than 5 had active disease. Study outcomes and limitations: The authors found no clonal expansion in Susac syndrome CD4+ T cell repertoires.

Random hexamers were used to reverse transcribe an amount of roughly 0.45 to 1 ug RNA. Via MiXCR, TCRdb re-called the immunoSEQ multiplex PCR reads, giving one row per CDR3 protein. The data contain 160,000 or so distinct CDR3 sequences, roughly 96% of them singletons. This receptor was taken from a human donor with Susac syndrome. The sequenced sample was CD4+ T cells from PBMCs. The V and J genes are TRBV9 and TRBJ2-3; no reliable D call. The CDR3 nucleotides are TGTGCCAGCAGCCGGCACTCCGAAGGTACAGATACGCAGTATTTT. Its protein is CASSRHSEGTDTQYF.